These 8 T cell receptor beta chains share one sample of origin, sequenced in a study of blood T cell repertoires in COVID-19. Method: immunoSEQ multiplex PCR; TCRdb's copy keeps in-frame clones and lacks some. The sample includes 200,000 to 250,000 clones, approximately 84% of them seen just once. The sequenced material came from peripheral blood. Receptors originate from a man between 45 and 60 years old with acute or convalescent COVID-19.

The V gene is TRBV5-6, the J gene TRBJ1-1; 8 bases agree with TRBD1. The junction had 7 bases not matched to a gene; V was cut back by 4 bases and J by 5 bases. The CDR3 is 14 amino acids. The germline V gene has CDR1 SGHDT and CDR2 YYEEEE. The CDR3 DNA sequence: TGTGCCAGCAGCCCAGGGGGCGTAGGGACTGAAGCTTTCTTT. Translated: CASSPGGVGTEAFF. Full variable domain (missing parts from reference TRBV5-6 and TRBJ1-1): DAGVTQSPTHLIKTRGQQVTLRCSPKSGHDTVSWYQQALGQGPQFIFQYYEEEERQRGNFPDRFSGHQFPNYSSELNVNALLLGDSALYLCASSPGGVGTEAFFGQGTRLTVV.

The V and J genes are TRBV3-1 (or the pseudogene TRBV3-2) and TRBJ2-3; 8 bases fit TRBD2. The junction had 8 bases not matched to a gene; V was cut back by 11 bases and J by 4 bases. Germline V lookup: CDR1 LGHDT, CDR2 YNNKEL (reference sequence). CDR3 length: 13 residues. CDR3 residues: CASTGLGADTQYF. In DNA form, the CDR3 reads TGTGCCTCCACGGGACTAGGGGCAGATACGCAGTATTTT.

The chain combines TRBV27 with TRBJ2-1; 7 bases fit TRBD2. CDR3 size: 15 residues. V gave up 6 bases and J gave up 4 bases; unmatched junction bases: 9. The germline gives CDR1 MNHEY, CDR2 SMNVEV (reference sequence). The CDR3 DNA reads TGTGCCAGCAGCCGGACTAGAGTCGGGTACAATGAGCAGTTCTTC. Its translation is CASSRTRVGYNEQFF.

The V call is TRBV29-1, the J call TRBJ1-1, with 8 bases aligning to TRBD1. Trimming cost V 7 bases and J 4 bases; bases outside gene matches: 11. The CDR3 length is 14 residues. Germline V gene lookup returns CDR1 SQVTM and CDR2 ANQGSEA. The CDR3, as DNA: TGCAGCGGTCTAAGGACAGGGAAAGGCACTGAAGCTTTCTTT. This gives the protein CSGLRTGKGTEAFF.

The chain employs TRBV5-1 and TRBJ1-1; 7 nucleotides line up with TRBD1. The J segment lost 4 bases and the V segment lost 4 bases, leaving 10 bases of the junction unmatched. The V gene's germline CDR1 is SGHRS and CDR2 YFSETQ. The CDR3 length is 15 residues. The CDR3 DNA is TGCGCCAGCAGCCTTAACAGGGGTTATCGCACTGAAGCTTTCTTT. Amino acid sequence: CASSLNRGYRTEAFF.

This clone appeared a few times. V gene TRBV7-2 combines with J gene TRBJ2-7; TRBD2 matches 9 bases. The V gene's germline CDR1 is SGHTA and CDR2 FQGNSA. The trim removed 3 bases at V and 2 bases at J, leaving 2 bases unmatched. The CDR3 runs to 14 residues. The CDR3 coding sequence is TGTGCCAGCAGCTTCTTAGCGGGAGCCTACGAGCAGTACTTC. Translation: CASSFLAGAYEQYF.

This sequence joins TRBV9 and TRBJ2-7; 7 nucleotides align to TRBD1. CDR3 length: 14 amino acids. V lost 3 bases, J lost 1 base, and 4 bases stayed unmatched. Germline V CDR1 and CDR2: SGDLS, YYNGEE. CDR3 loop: CASSATGYSYEQYF. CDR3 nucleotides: TGTGCCAGCAGCGCGACAGGGTATTCCTACGAGCAGTACTTC. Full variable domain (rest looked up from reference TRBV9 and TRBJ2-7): DSGVTQTPKHLITATGQRVTLRCSPRSGDLSVYWYQQSLDQGLQFLIQYYNGEERAKGNILERFSAQQFPDLHSELNLSSLELGDSALYFCASSATGYSYEQYFGPGTRLTVT.

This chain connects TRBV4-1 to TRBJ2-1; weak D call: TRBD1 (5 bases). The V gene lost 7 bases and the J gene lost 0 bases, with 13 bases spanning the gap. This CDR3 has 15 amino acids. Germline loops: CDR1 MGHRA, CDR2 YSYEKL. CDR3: CASTTGDRSYNEQFF. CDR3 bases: TGCGCCAGCACAACAGGCGACCGCTCCTACAATGAGCAGTTCTTC.